The clone carrying this T cell receptor (beta chain) was observed at least ten times. Documented time point: patch test 3, about 24 weeks after DPC sensitization. Treatment defined: therapeutic diphenylcyclopropenone sensitization with weekly scalp DPC. These data are taken from a study of human T cells and chemical hapten exposure. Germline V gives CDR1 SGHAT, CDR2 FQNNGV. Trimming cost V 6 bases and J 9 bases, with 12 bases left between them. This CDR3 has 12 residues. Unique molecular identifiers were attached to individual cDNA molecules within the library. Using its own MiXCR run on the RACE reads, TCRdb lists one record per CDR3 protein. The sample holds approximately 30,000 distinct CDR3 sequences; 5.5% to 6.5% are singletons and the top ten take 5.6%.

The chain couples TRBV11-2 to TRBJ2-1; D might be TRBD2 (6 bases). The source was whole blood, collected in connection with sensitization to the hapten diphenylcyclopropenone (DPC). The clonotype comes from a man aged 25 to 45 with alopecia areata. Some clones in this sample may be carry-over from other donors' samples. CDR3 bases: TGTGCCAGCAGTTCGTCCGGGAGTGAGCAGTTCTTC. Translating it yields CASSSSGSEQFF.